Below, 32 T cell receptor beta chains from the same sample are listed, as sequenced in a study of T cells of healthy individuals. TCRdb re-analysed the 5' RACE reads in MiXCR, keeping a single row per CDR3 protein. Among around 53,000 distinct CDR3 sequences listed, approximately 14% were seen once. Receptors were obtained from a human donor in good health.

Ten or more counts support this clonotype. The J gene is TRBJ1-5, the V gene TRBV12-5; a possible D gene is TRBD1 (5 bases). Germline assignment: CDR1 LGHNT and CDR2 FRNRAP. The ends were cut back, 6 bases at V and 11 bases at J, with 14 bases in the middle. The CDR3 is 12 amino acids. DNA of the CDR3: TGTGCTAGTGGGGGCCCGTGGGGGTCCCAGCATTTT. It is translated as CASGGPWGSQHF.

The sample holds many counts of this clonotype. The V gene is TRBV12-5, the J gene TRBJ2-1; possibly TRBD2 for D (6 bases). From germline, CDR1 is LGHNT and CDR2 FRNRAP. CDR3 size: 17 residues. Trimming cost V 4 bases and J 8 bases, with 24 bases left between them. The CDR3: CASGSVSLAGRRHEQFF. The CDR3 nucleotides read TGTGCTAGTGGTTCCGTTAGTCTGGCGGGGCGGAGGCATGAGCAGTTCTTC.

This clonotype was observed a few times. V usage is TRBV19 and J usage is TRBJ2-1; D possibly corresponds to TRBD1 (6 bases). This CDR3 region has 14 residues. V was shortened by 5 bases and J by 7 bases, with 15 bases between the two germline ends. Germline loops: CDR1 LNHDA, CDR2 SQIVND (reference sequence). The CDR3 protein is CASSSGDAVNEQFF. The CDR3 DNA sequence: TGTGCCAGTAGTTCAGGGGATGCCGTAAATGAGCAGTTCTTC.

This clonotype was counted at least ten times. This chain connects TRBV6-5 to TRBJ1-5; tentatively, D is TRBD1 (6 bases). The germline gives CDR1 MNHEY, CDR2 SVGAGI. The V end was cut by 7 bases, the J end by 6 bases, with 13 bases between. The CDR3 is 13 amino acids. This chain's CDR3 is CASTRGGGQPQHF. The CDR3 region has the DNA TGTGCCAGCACGCGAGGGGGAGGTCAGCCCCAGCATTTT.

This clonotype was seen a handful of times. The V call is TRBV10-1, the J call TRBJ2-3, with D uncertain. Trimming took off 3 bases at V and 3 bases at J, with 22 bases between the two ends. Germline V gene data show CDR1 as WNHNN and CDR2 as SYGVQD (reference sequence). CDR3 length: 18 residues. The CDR3 DNA follows: TGCGCCAGCAGTGATCCTTTCCCTAGGACCCCTAGGACAGATACGCAGTATTTT. Amino acids: CASSDPFPRTPRTDTQYF.

V usage is TRBV4-1 and J usage is TRBJ1-6, with 9 positions matching TRBD1. V lost 2 bases, J lost 10 bases, and 6 bases stayed unmatched. Germline V gene lookup returns CDR1 MGHRA and CDR2 YSYEKL. The CDR3 is 15 amino acids. The DNA of the CDR3 is TGCGCCAGCAGCCAAAGGGGGACAGGGAAGTCACCCCTCCACTTT. As protein: CASSQRGTGKSPLHF.

The V and J genes are TRBV6-5 and TRBJ2-7; D is undetermined. Trimming stripped 0 bases from V and 7 bases from J, with 4 bases between. The germline V gene has CDR1 MNHEY and CDR2 SVGAGI. This CDR3 has 11 residues. This chain's CDR3 is CASSYSREQYF. CDR3 nucleotide sequence: TGTGCCAGCAGTTACTCGAGGGAGCAGTACTTC.

This clonotype appeared a few times. This chain uses TRBV7-9 with TRBJ1-2, with D unresolved. V lost 5 bases and J 2 bases, leaving 12 bases between the germline ends. Germline loops: CDR1 SEHNR, CDR2 FQNEAQ (reference sequence). This CDR3 has 14 residues. CDR3: CASSLSGGNYGYTF. The CDR3 nucleotides read TGTGCCAGCAGCCTTTCTGGAGGAAACTATGGCTACACCTTC.

The sample holds many counts of this clonotype. The V call is TRBV20-1, the J call TRBJ2-5, with D perhaps matching TRBD2 (7 bases). CDR1 DFQATT and CDR2 SNEGSKA come from the germline V gene (reference sequence). The V end was cut by 4 bases, the J end by 6 bases, with 15 bases between. CDR3 length equals 13 residues. The CDR3 here is CSATSRGGKTQYF. The CDR3 nucleotides are TGCAGTGCTACCAGCAGGGGAGGGAAGACCCAGTACTTC.

At least ten counts were recorded for this clonotype. This CDR3 reads CASSPDVANTDTQYF. The CDR3 bases are TGCGCCAGCAGCCCCGACGTGGCAAACACAGATACGCAGTATTTT. The J gene is TRBJ2-3, the V gene TRBV5-1; D uncertain. CDR3 length equals 15 residues. Germline V gene data show CDR1 as SGHRS and CDR2 as YFSETQ. Trimming took 4 bases from V and 2 from J, leaving 14 bases between them.

The rearrangement links TRBV6-6 to TRBJ2-5; D remains ambiguous. The CDR3 spans 14 residues. Germline CDR1 reads MNHNY; CDR2 reads SVGAGI (reference sequence). V dropped 5 bases and J dropped 0 bases, with 10 bases sitting between them. The CDR3 loop reads CASSEGRNQETQYF. As DNA, the CDR3 is TGTGCCAGCAGTGAAGGACGGAACCAAGAGACCCAGTACTTC.

There are many counts of this clonotype. The chain is built from TRBV29-1 and TRBJ2-5; no clear D gene. The CDR3 covers 10 residues. Trimming cost V 8 bases and J 3 bases, with 7 bases left between them. Germline loops: CDR1 SQVTM, CDR2 ANQGSEA. CDR3 protein: CSSLKETQYF. The CDR3 DNA reads as TGCAGCTCCCTCAAAGAGACCCAGTACTTC.

This clonotype came up many times. The genes are TRBV12-3 or TRBV12-4 and TRBJ2-4, with TRBD1 matching over 7 bases. Trimming at V came to 6 bases and at J to 0 bases, leaving 8 bases not matched to a gene. CDR3 length: 16 residues. Here the CDR3 DNA reads TGTGCCAGCAGCCTACAGGGGTCCTTAGCCAAAAACATTCAGTACTTC. Translation: CASSLQGSLAKNIQYF.

This clonotype has a count of ten or more. The V gene is TRBV7-2, the J gene TRBJ2-7, with unresolved D. The germline CDR1 and CDR2 sequences are SGHTA and FQGNSA. This CDR3 region has 15 residues. V was shortened by 0 bases and J by 3 bases, with 12 bases between the two germline ends. The DNA for the CDR3 is TGTGCCAGCAGCTTAGCGATTGAGTCCTTCTACGAGCAGTACTTC. Its protein product is CASSLAIESFYEQYF.

The chain has TRBV24-1 and TRBJ2-7; a possible D gene is TRBD1 (6 bases). The CDR3 is 12 amino acids. The V end lost 3 bases, the J end lost 5 bases, and 7 bases lay between the germline ends. CDR1 is KGHDR, CDR2 SFDVKD, per germline. CDR3 coding DNA: TGTGCCACCAGTGATCGGGACAACGAGCAGTACTTC. This sequence encodes CATSDRDNEQYF.

This clonotype was observed a handful of times. The CDR3 loop is CASSLSAGGHETQYF. The CDR3 DNA reads TGTGCCAGCAGCTTATCGGCGGGGGGGCACGAGACCCAGTACTTC. The chain has TRBV7-9 and TRBJ2-5; 9 nucleotides match TRBD2. Per the germline V gene, CDR1 is SEHNR and CDR2 is FQNEAQ (reference sequence). This CDR3 is 15 amino acids long. V trimming: 2 bases; J trimming: 5 bases; junction bases outside the gene matches: 6.

By share of the sample, this clonotype is medium-sized (0.01 to 0.1%). A junction boundary mismatches the germline segment, possibly from a read error. The genes are TRBV13 and TRBJ2-6; no clear D gene. Germline V gives CDR1 PRHDT, CDR2 FYEKMQ (reference sequence). This CDR3 has 16 residues. The CDR3 sequence is CASSIGRSSGANVLTF. The CDR3 DNA sequence: TGTGCCAGCAGCATAGGACGGTCTTCCGGGGCCAACGTCCTGACTTTC.

The chain uses TRBV29-1 and TRBJ2-3; TRBD2 agrees at 7 bases. CDR3 size: 15 residues. The germline CDR1 and CDR2 sequences are SQVTM and ANQGSEA. The trim removed 4 bases at V and 4 bases at J, leaving 11 bases unmatched. The CDR3 coding sequence is TGCAGCGTTGTGGAGCGGGGTGACATCGCAGATACGCAGTATTTT. This gives the protein CSVVERGDIADTQYF.

The chain combines TRBV29-1 with TRBJ2-7; 9 bases agree with TRBD2. Germline loops: CDR1 SQVTM, CDR2 ANQGSEA. The CDR3 length is 13 residues. V lost 6 bases and J lost 6; bases outside the gene matches: 9. This CDR3 is CSVGLAGTREQYF. Here the CDR3 DNA reads TGCAGCGTGGGCCTAGCGGGAACCCGCGAGCAGTACTTC.

In its sample, this clonotype was seen many times. The CDR3 DNA is TGTGCCAGCTTGGAGGGGCTAGCCTCCTACGAGCAGTACTTC. Amino acid sequence: CASLEGLASYEQYF. V and J are TRBV7-2 and TRBJ2-7, with D possibly TRBD2 on 6 matching bases. The germline V and J ends were trimmed by 8 bases and 0 bases, with 14 bases remaining between them. The germline CDR1 and CDR2 sequences are SGHTA and FQGNSA. This CDR3 has 14 residues. The complete variable domain, with remaining parts taken from reference TRBV7-2 and TRBJ2-7, reads GAGVSQSPSNKVTEKGKDVELRCDPISGHTALYWYRQSLGQGLEFLIYFQGNSAPDKSGLPSDRFSAERTGGSVSTLTIQRTQQEDSAVYLCASLEGLASYEQYFGPGTRLTVT.

CDR3 bases: TGCGCCAGCAGCCAAGATAAGGATGGCTACACCTTC. It codes for CASSQDKDGYTF. The V call is TRBV4-3, the J call TRBJ1-2; D gene ambiguous. V shed 0 bases and J shed 6 bases, with 5 bases lying between them. The germline gives CDR1 LGHNA, CDR2 YSLEER. The CDR3 covers 12 residues.

This clonotype has just a few counts. The J gene is TRBJ1-2, the V gene TRBV20-1; D is possibly TRBD1 (5 bases). CDR1 is DFQATT and CDR2 is SNEGSKA in the germline V gene (reference sequence). The CDR3 covers 13 residues. With 6 bases removed from V and 6 bases from J, the gap between germline ends came to 17 bases. The DNA of the CDR3 is TGCAGTGCCATGGGTCCCCGGGGGGATGGCTACACCTTC. Translated: CSAMGPRGDGYTF.

There are a few counts of this clonotype. Written as DNA, the CDR3 is TGCGCCAGCAGCTGGGGGTCGGGGACTAGCACAGATACGCAGTATTTT. Translating gives CASSWGSGTSTDTQYF. The V call is TRBV5-1, the J call TRBJ2-3; D perhaps matches TRBD2 (6 bases). V gave up 3 bases and J gave up 0 bases, with 14 bases separating them. The CDR3 is made up of 16 amino acids. Germline CDR1 and CDR2: SGHRS and YFSETQ. The full variable domain, completed using reference TRBV5-1 and TRBJ2-3, is KAGVTQTPRYLIKTRGQQVTLSCSPISGHRSVSWYQQTPGQGLQFLFEYFSETQRNKGNFPGRFSGRQFSNSRSEMNVSTLELGDSALYLCASSWGSGTSTDTQYFGPGTRLTVL.

In its sample, this clonotype was seen many times. V and J are TRBV29-1 and TRBJ2-2; no firm D call. The CDR3 runs 14 residues. Trimming took off 4 bases at V and 2 bases at J, with 11 bases between the two ends. CDR1 and CDR2 from the germline V gene are SQVTM and ANQGSEA. The CDR3 region is CSVAGIFNTGELFF. The CDR3 DNA reads as TGCAGCGTTGCTGGGATTTTTAACACCGGGGAGCTGTTTTTT.

The V call is TRBV20-1, the J call TRBJ2-3; 9 bases match TRBD2. This CDR3 has 14 residues. Germline-derived CDR1 and CDR2 are DFQATT and SNEGSKA (reference sequence). The V and J ends lost 4 bases and 3 bases, in that order; junction bases with no gene match: 5. CDR3 in DNA: TGCAGTGCTATCGGGACTAGCTTAACAGATACGCAGTATTTT. Protein: CSAIGTSLTDTQYF.

The chain is built from TRBV11-3 and TRBJ2-5, with D possibly matching TRBD1 (6 bases). Trimming removed 5 bases from V and 5 bases from J, with 9 bases in between. The CDR3 totals 12 residues. Germline V gene lookup returns CDR1 SGHNT and CDR2 YENEEA. The CDR3 region is CASSVRGETQYF. The CDR3 DNA reads TGTGCCAGCAGCGTAAGGGGGGAGACCCAGTACTTC.

This clonotype was counted many times. V is TRBV11-3 and J is TRBJ2-2, with TRBD2 matching 8 bases. With V trimmed by 5 bases and J by 7 bases, 12 bases remained unmatched. The CDR3 is 16 amino acids. The germline V gene has CDR1 SGHNT and CDR2 YENEEA. Here the CDR3 DNA reads TGTGCCAGCAGCCCCTACGGGGGGGGCGCGGACGGGGAGCTGTTTTTT. This gives the protein CASSPYGGGADGELFF.

This clonotype has a count of ten or more. CDR3 sequence: CASKGEAGGNQPQHF. CDR3 bases: TGTGCCAGCAAAGGGGAGGCAGGGGGCAATCAGCCCCAGCATTTT. The chain links TRBV19 to TRBJ1-5; TRBD1 is a possible D gene (6 bases). The V and J ends lost 9 bases and 2 bases respectively, with 17 bases between them. CDR1 is LNHDA, CDR2 SQIVND, per germline (reference sequence). This CDR3 has 15 amino acids.

In this sample, this clonotype turned up many times. The chain has TRBV18 and TRBJ2-5, with D maybe TRBD2 (6 bases). This CDR3 is built from 14 residues. Germline CDR1 reads KGHSH; CDR2 reads LQKENI. V was pared by 0 bases and J by 5 bases, with 10 bases between. The CDR3 loop reads CASSPPNSGETQYF. CDR3 sequence (DNA): TGTGCCAGCTCACCACCTAACAGCGGGGAGACCCAGTACTTC.

This clonotype was counted a few times. V and J are TRBV15 and TRBJ1-1; D might be TRBD1 (5 bases). Germline-derived CDR1 and CDR2 are LNHNV and YYDKDF (reference sequence). The CDR3 loop spans 15 amino acids. V gave up 3 bases and J gave up 1 base, with 12 bases separating them. The CDR3: CATSSDAGRNTEAFF. DNA for the CDR3: TGTGCCACCAGCAGTGATGCAGGGAGGAACACTGAAGCTTTCTTT.

This clonotype was observed many times. The rearrangement links TRBV2 to TRBJ2-3; TRBD2 matches at 9 bases. CDR3 length: 14 residues. Germline-derived CDR1 and CDR2 are SNHLY and FYNNEI. The J segment lost 5 bases and the V segment lost 4 bases, leaving 4 bases of the junction unmatched. The CDR3 spells CASSASGVRDTQYF. The DNA for the CDR3 is TGTGCCAGCAGTGCTAGCGGGGTCAGAGATACGCAGTATTTT.

At least ten counts were recorded for this clonotype. V and J are TRBV18 and TRBJ2-7, with 7 bases aligning to TRBD1. V lost 6 bases to trimming and J lost 3 bases; unmatched junction nucleotides: 8. The CDR3 has 14 amino acids. Germline V CDR1 and CDR2: KGHSH, LQKENI. CDR3 nucleotides: TGTGCCAGCTCCCACACAGACAGGGTCTACGAGCAGTACTTC. Translated: CASSHTDRVYEQYF.